This record concerns one T cell receptor (beta chain) sequence. This specimen belongs to a study of blood T cell repertoires in COVID-19. Study information: PBMCs, B-cell-depleted T cells, or T cells provided the cDNA or gDNA that made up the material.

Produced via immunoSEQ multiplex PCR; TCRdb's table is partial and in-frame only. The data show 200,000 to 250,000 clones, around 81% seen once. The germline CDR1 and CDR2 sequences are MDHEN and SYDVKM. Trimming at V came to 5 bases and at J to 3 bases, leaving 7 bases not matched to a gene. The CDR3 contains 14 residues. Sequencing input: peripheral blood. The receptor's source is a human donor in a cohort sampled during active COVID-19. This chain connects TRBV28 to TRBJ2-7, with 7 bases aligning to TRBD2. The DNA of the CDR3 is TGTGCCAGCAGTGCGCTAGCGGATAGCTACGAGCAGTACTTC. It codes for CASSALADSYEQYF. The entire variable domain, with the rest obtained from reference TRBV28 and TRBJ2-7, is as follows: DVKVTQSSRYLVKRTGEKVFLECVQDMDHENMFWYRQDPGLGLRLIYFSYDVKMKEKGDIPEGYSVSREKKERFSLILESASTNQTSMYLCASSALADSYEQYFGPGTRLTVT.